This TCR beta chain originates from a study of T cell responses to AZD1222 COVID-19 vaccine. The CDR3 extends over 19 amino acids. CDR1 and CDR2 (germline): SGHRS, YFSETQ. V was cut by 8 bases and J by 0 bases, with 27 bases left in between. Profiled with immunoSEQ multiplex PCR; TCRdb holds only in-frame clones, not every one. The table includes hundreds of thousands of clones, almost 95% detected once. This chain uses TRBV5-1 with TRBJ2-1; D is possibly TRBD2 (8 bases). The receptor comes from an adult who received the AZD1222 COVID-19 vaccine. The specimen comprised peripheral blood, sampled 28 days after the second AZD1222 dose. CDR3 amino acids: CASPRGGAHRGSSYNEQFF. In nucleotides, the CDR3 is TGCGCCAGTCCCCGGGGGGGGGCACACAGGGGTAGCTCCTACAATGAGCAGTTCTTC.